This is a list of T cell receptor beta chains from one sample in a study of shared clonotypes between healthy human individuals. Profiling relied on immunoSEQ multiplex PCR, and the TCRdb table lists in-frame clones only, not all of them. The data show around 690,000 clones, with about 90% seen just once and about a third held by the top ten. Source material: memory CD8+ T cells from PBMCs. These receptors were taken from a man aged 18 to 35 in good health. Some clones in this sample may be carry-over from other donors' samples. CDR3s include the opening cysteine and the closing phenylalanine or tryptophan. The D gene is left open where the match is weak. Size values are once, few and many counts, or a class for expanded clones, and some rows have none.

d_gene: .
v_gene: TRBV11-2
j_gene: TRBJ2-2
abundance: few
CDR3nt: TGTGCCAGCAGCTTAGGCCCTACCAGATCAGGGGAGCTGTTTTTT
CDR3aa: CASSLGPTRSGELFF

d_gene: .
v_gene: TRBV5-4
j_gene: TRBJ2-1
abundance: .
CDR3nt: TGTGCCAGCAGCTTGGCTGCAGGGAGCTCCTACAATGAGCAGTTCTTC
CDR3aa: CASSLAAGSSYNEQFF

d_gene: .
v_gene: TRBV9
j_gene: TRBJ1-1
abundance: .
CDR3nt: TGTGCCAGCAGCACCGAGGGGGGATACACTGAAGCTTTCTTT
CDR3aa: CASSTEGGYTEAFF

d_gene: .
v_gene: TRBV19
j_gene: TRBJ2-2
abundance: .
CDR3nt: TGTGCCAGTAGTACGGTCGAGGGGAACACCGGGGAGCTGTTTTTT
CDR3aa: CASSTVEGNTGELFF

d_gene: TRBD2
v_gene: TRBV11-2
j_gene: TRBJ2-5
abundance: .
CDR3nt: TGTGCCAGCAGCTTACCATCCGGGACTAGAAATGGAGAGACCCAGTACTTC
CDR3aa: CASSLPSGTRNGETQYF

d_gene: .
v_gene: TRBV29-1
j_gene: TRBJ2-1
abundance: .
CDR3nt: TGCAGCGTTGAAGGGGCATCCTTCTACAATGAGCAGTTCTTC
CDR3aa: CSVEGASFYNEQFF

d_gene: .
v_gene: TRBV27
j_gene: TRBJ1-5
abundance: .
CDR3nt: TGTGCCAGCGCCGACCTAGGGAACCAGCCCCAGCATTTT
CDR3aa: CASADLGNQPQHF

d_gene: .
v_gene: TRBV5-1
j_gene: TRBJ2-5
abundance: once
CDR3nt: TGCGCCAGCAGCATCAGGGTGGGTAGGACCCAGTACTTC
CDR3aa: CASSIRVGRTQYF

d_gene: .
v_gene: TRBV6-5
j_gene: TRBJ2-2
abundance: once
CDR3nt: TGTGCCAGCAGTTTGGGGGAGCACACCGGGGAGCTGTTTTTT
CDR3aa: CASSLGEHTGELFF

d_gene: TRBD1
v_gene: TRBV18
j_gene: TRBJ2-7
abundance: .
CDR3nt: TGTGCCAGCTCACCCTTAGGGGGCGCGATCTACGAGCAGTACTTC
CDR3aa: CASSPLGGAIYEQYF

d_gene: .
v_gene: TRBV7-9
j_gene: TRBJ2-7
abundance: .
CDR3nt: TGTGCCAGCAGCTCTCCAGGACAGATGCTAACCTACGAGCAGTACTTC
CDR3aa: CASSSPGQMLTYEQYF

d_gene: TRBD1
v_gene: TRBV27
j_gene: TRBJ2-7
abundance: .
CDR3nt: TGTGCCAGCAGTTCTATCTCCCCGGGACAGGGGGCCTACGAGCAGTACTTC
CDR3aa: CASSSISPGQGAYEQYF

d_gene: .
v_gene: TRBV7-9
j_gene: TRBJ2-3
abundance: .
CDR3nt: TGTGCCAGCAGCTTAAGGGGCCCTAGCACAGATACGCAGTATTTT
CDR3aa: CASSLRGPSTDTQYF

d_gene: .
v_gene: TRBV5-6
j_gene: TRBJ1-2
abundance: .
CDR3nt: TGTGCCAGCAGCTTGATCCGGGCGGGGGATGGCTACACCTTC
CDR3aa: CASSLIRAGDGYTF

d_gene: TRBD2
v_gene: TRBV30
j_gene: TRBJ2-7
abundance: once
CDR3nt: TGTGCCTGGCGGCCTTGGGCTAGCGGGAGGTGCCGGTACTTC
CDR3aa: CAWRPWASGRCRYF

d_gene: TRBD1
v_gene: TRBV4-1
j_gene: TRBJ2-7
abundance: .
CDR3nt: TGCGCCAGCAGCCACACTCCGACAGGGGGATACGAGCAGTACTTC
CDR3aa: CASSHTPTGGYEQYF

d_gene: TRBD2
v_gene: TRBV10-3
j_gene: TRBJ2-1
abundance: .
CDR3nt: TGTGCCATCCCTGGGACTAGTTACAATGAGCAGTTCTTC
CDR3aa: CAIPGTSYNEQFF

d_gene: TRBD2
v_gene: TRBV4-1
j_gene: TRBJ2-7
abundance: .
CDR3nt: TGCGCCAGCAGCCAGCGCGGGGGCTACGAGCAGTACTTC
CDR3aa: CASSQRGGYEQYF